This TCR beta chain was obtained from a study of post-analysis software for immune sequencing data. cDNA libraries for TCR beta contained unique molecular identifiers. TCRdb called the PCR reads again in MiXCR, with one record for every CDR3 protein. Of fewer than 850,000 distinct CDR3 sequences in the sample, more than 45% were seen once. Findings and limits, study-wide: Roughly 5 TRBV segments, TRBV5-6, TRBV5-1 and TRBV20-1 among them, were found more frequent in patients than controls.

In regard to this clonotype: Its antigen is as yet unknown.

The CDR3 extends over 13 amino acids. Between the trimmed V and J ends, which lost 4 bases and 3 bases, there was a span of 10 bases. Germline lookup yields CDR1 SGHAT and CDR2 FQNNGV. Input material: blood. The V and J genes are TRBV11-2 and TRBJ2-7; no firm D call. This receptor was taken from a girl aged 10-17 years with multiple sclerosis. CDR3 nucleotides: TGTGCCAGCAGCTCCGGACCGGGCTACGAGCAGTACTTC. It encodes CASSSGPGYEQYF.